The 6 T cell receptor beta chains below all came from one sample that was sequenced in a study of control samples from healthy donors and cancer patients. The data were produced by immunoSEQ multiplex PCR, yet TCRdb's version contains in-frame clones alone and is incomplete. The data hold 150,000 to 200,000 clones, with 85% to 95% observed a single time. The sequencing sample was made of blood. These receptors all come from a man in his late teens or twenties in good health.

The J gene is TRBJ2-3, the V gene TRBV7-6; 9 bases agree with TRBD2. The CDR3 spans 18 residues. Trimming took 1 base from V and 4 from J; bases not matched to a gene: 12. Per the germline V gene, CDR1 is SGHVS and CDR2 is FNYEAQ. CDR3 amino acids: CASSLVMRRGGQPDTQYF. The CDR3 DNA is TGTGCCAGCAGCTTAGTAATGCGGCGGGGGGGCCAACCAGATACGCAGTATTTT.

This clone was observed a handful of times. The V call is TRBV14, the J call TRBJ1-1; D gene uncertain. Trimming cost V 0 bases and J 7 bases, with 9 bases left between them. The CDR3 loop spans 13 amino acids. Germline assignment: CDR1 SGHDN and CDR2 FVKESK. CDR3 region: CASSQDRQGEAFF. CDR3 in DNA: TGTGCCAGCAGCCAAGATCGGCAAGGTGAAGCTTTCTTT.

The V gene is TRBV9, the J gene TRBJ1-2; unclear D gene. CDR1 is SGDLS and CDR2 is YYNGEE in the germline V gene. The CDR3 runs to 13 residues. V lost 1 base and J lost 7, with 11 bases in between. DNA of the CDR3: TGTGCCAGCAGCGTAAAGTCCTACGGTGGCTACACCTTC. Protein: CASSVKSYGGYTF.

For the CDR3, the DNA is TGCGCCAGCAGCTTGGACAGCGTGAACACTGAAGCTTTCTTT. This translates into CASSLDSVNTEAFF. V is TRBV5-1 and J is TRBJ1-1; no clear D. The CDR3 consists of 14 residues. V was trimmed by 0 bases and J by 0 bases, leaving 6 bases between them. The germline V gene encodes CDR1 SGHRS and CDR2 YFSETQ.

The J gene is TRBJ1-6, the V gene TRBV5-4; tentative D call: TRBD1 (5 bases). Per germline, CDR1 SGHNT and CDR2 YYREEE (reference sequence). The CDR3 has 18 amino acids. V gave up 0 bases and J gave up 2 bases, with 15 bases separating them. DNA of the CDR3: TGTGCCAGCAGCTTGGTAAGCCAGGGAGGCACCTATAATTCACCCCTCCACTTT. Translated, it gives CASSLVSQGGTYNSPLHF. The full variable domain, completed using reference TRBV5-4 and TRBJ1-6, is ETGVTQSPTHLIKTRGQQVTLRCSSQSGHNTVSWYQQALGQGPQFIFQYYREEENGRGNFPPRFSGLQFPNYSSELNVNALELDDSALYLCASSLVSQGGTYNSPLHFGNGTRLTVT.

The V and J genes are TRBV14 and TRBJ2-6; D assignment may be TRBD1 or TRBD2 (5 bases each). V lost 5 bases and J lost 0, with 11 bases in between. Germline CDR1 SGHDN, CDR2 FVKESK. The CDR3 is 16 residues long. CDR3 coding DNA: TGTGCCAGCAGCGCCGGGGCCTTCTCTGGGGCCAACGTCCTGACTTTC. Translating it yields CASSAGAFSGANVLTF.